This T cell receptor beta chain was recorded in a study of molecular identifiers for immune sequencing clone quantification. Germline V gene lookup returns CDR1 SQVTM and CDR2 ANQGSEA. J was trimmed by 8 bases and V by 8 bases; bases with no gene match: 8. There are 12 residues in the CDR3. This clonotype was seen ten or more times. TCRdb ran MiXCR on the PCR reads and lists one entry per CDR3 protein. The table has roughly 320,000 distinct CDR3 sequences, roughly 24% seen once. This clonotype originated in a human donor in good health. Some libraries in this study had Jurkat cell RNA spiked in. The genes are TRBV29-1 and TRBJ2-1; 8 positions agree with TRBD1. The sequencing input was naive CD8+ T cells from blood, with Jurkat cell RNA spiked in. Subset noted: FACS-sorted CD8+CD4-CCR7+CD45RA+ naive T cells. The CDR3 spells CSTYRGRYEQFF. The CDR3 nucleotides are TGCAGCACATACAGGGGGAGGTATGAGCAGTTCTTC.